This T cell receptor beta chain was obtained from a study of blood T cells in healthy people across ages. Points from the study as a whole: Fewer expanded clones and more diversity marked long-lived versus aged donors.

Isolation recovered at least 6 million PBMCs from every sample. This clonotype was seen a handful of times. Its antigen is unknown. Germline V gene data show CDR1 as SGHVS and CDR2 as FQNEAQ. Trimming took off 5 bases at V and 5 bases at J, with 12 bases between the two ends. This CDR3 is built from 13 residues. It was with a sample-barcoded 5' primer and a J-beta primer mix that a second PCR of roughly 7 to 12 cycles was run. Each cDNA was tagged by a template-switch adaptor containing 12 random nucleotides. TCRdb reprocessed the 5' RACE reads with MiXCR, giving one entry per CDR3 protein. The data show some 700,000 distinct CDR3 sequences, 20% to 25% seen once.

This chain uses TRBV7-8 with TRBJ2-5; D is uncertain. This receptor was obtained from a man in his 70s in good health. The sequenced sample was blood. CDR3 coding DNA: TGTGCCAGCAGCCCCACCCTGAGGGAGACCCAGTACTTC. This translates into CASSPTLRETQYF.